The 31 T cell receptor beta chains below come from one sample, sequenced in a study of glioma-infiltrating T cells. Using RNA template, CDR3s of TCR alpha and beta were amplified with iRepertoire arm-PCR. TCRdb re-derived calls from the multiplex PCR reads in MiXCR, one entry per CDR3 protein. The table shows more than 300,000 distinct CDR3 sequences, with more than 35% occurring only once. Specimen: glioma tissue, nonneoplastic brain tissue, or PBMCs (not recorded which). Receptors originate from a human donor with low-grade glioma or glioblastoma, undergoing nonglioma brain surgery, or in good health (not recorded which).

The chain has TRBV7-2 and TRBJ1-2; possibly TRBD1 for D (6 bases). The V end was cut by 5 bases, the J end by 2 bases, with 12 bases between. CDR1 SGHTA and CDR2 FQGNSA come from the germline V gene. CDR3 length equals 14 residues. CDR3 amino acids: CASSLRGGNYGYTF. CDR3 bases: TGTGCCAGCAGCCTACGTGGGGGCAACTATGGCTACACCTTC.

As for this clonotype: A much bigger clone sits one base away, suggesting this may be a read error. The chain carries TRBV28 and TRBJ2-1, with 11 positions matching TRBD2. Germline V gene lookup returns CDR1 MDHEN and CDR2 SYDVKM. This CDR3 spans 16 amino acids. This chain's CDR3 is CAGSPQLAGVGNEQFF. The CDR3 nucleotides are TGTGCCGGCAGTCCGCAACTAGCGGGAGTTGGGAATGAGCAGTTCTTC.

The chain joins TRBV20-1 to TRBJ2-5, with 9 bases fitting TRBD2. CDR1 and CDR2 from the germline V gene are DFQATT and SNEGSKA (reference sequence). This CDR3 spans 14 amino acids. Germline trimming cut 5 bases from V and 3 bases from J; bases unmatched to any gene: 7. CDR3 amino acids: CSALSGRKKETQYF. DNA for the CDR3: TGCAGTGCTTTAAGCGGGAGGAAGAAAGAGACCCAGTACTTC.

The chain couples TRBV3-1 to TRBJ2-3, with 11 bases that match TRBD2. The CDR3 length is 18 residues. After removal of 0 bases from V and 3 bases from J, the junction contained 8 bases not matched to a gene. CDR1 and CDR2 (germline): LGHDT, YNNKEL (reference sequence). This chain's CDR3 is CASSQDSPTSGRTDTQYF. The CDR3, as DNA: TGTGCCAGCAGCCAAGATAGCCCTACTAGCGGGAGAACAGATACGCAGTATTTT.

Turning to this clonotype: A read error may be the cause here, since a much bigger clone is one base away. This sequence joins TRBV7-2 and TRBJ2-7, with D unclear. Germline CDR1 and CDR2: SGHTA and FQGNSA. The CDR3 is 13 amino acids. V was trimmed by 3 bases and J by 7 bases, leaving 13 bases between them. The CDR3 region has the DNA TGTGCCAGCAGCTTTACCGGAACCAATGAGCAGTACTTC. This encodes CASSFTGTNEQYF. Looking up the rest from reference TRBV7-2 and TRBJ2-7 gives the full variable domain: GAGVSQSPSNKVTEKGKDVELRCDPISGHTALYWYRQSLGQGLEFLIYFQGNSAPDKSGLPSDRFSAERTGGSVSTLTIQRTQQEDSAVYLCASSFTGTNEQYFGPGTRLTVT.

This clonotype was counted at least ten times. V and J are TRBV27 and TRBJ1-1, with TRBD1 as a possible D gene (6 bases). The germline gives CDR1 MNHEY, CDR2 SMNVEV (reference sequence). The V end was cut by 6 bases, the J end by 5 bases, with 16 bases between. This CDR3 comprises 14 residues. The CDR3 loop reads CASRKGGGGTEAFF. CDR3 DNA sequence: TGTGCCAGCAGGAAGGGGGGTGGAGGTACTGAAGCTTTCTTT.

This clonotype was counted many times. CDR3 amino acids: CSATPTGETQYF. CDR3 coding DNA: TGCAGTGCTACCCCCACAGGGGAGACCCAGTACTTC. This chain uses TRBV20-1 with TRBJ2-5; D is possibly TRBD1 (6 bases). Trimming left V 4 bases short and J 5 bases short, with 11 bases between. This CDR3 is 12 amino acids long. CDR1 DFQATT and CDR2 SNEGSKA come from the germline V gene (reference sequence).

The J gene is TRBJ1-1, the V gene TRBV2, with D maybe TRBD1 (6 bases). This CDR3 is 12 amino acids long. Trimming cost V 4 bases and J 8 bases, with 11 bases left between them. The germline V gene has CDR1 SNHLY and CDR2 FYNNEI. The DNA for the CDR3 is TGTGCCAGCAGTGCGCAGGGGCAGGAAGCTTTCTTT. Amino acid sequence: CASSAQGQEAFF.

Concerning this clonotype itself: A read error is possible here, since a much larger clone lies one base away. The chain couples TRBV20-1 to TRBJ2-7; no reliable D call. The CDR3 contains 13 residues. The germline CDR1 and CDR2 sequences are DFQATT and SNEGSKA (reference sequence). The CDR3 protein is CGARTGRTYEQYF. CDR3 DNA: TGCGGTGCTAGAACGGGTCGAACCTACGAGCAGTACTTC.

Ten or more counts support this clonotype. The chain uses TRBV6-2 or TRBV6-3 and TRBJ2-1; 8 nucleotides align to TRBD1. The CDR3 runs 13 residues. From germline, CDR1 is MNHEY and CDR2 SVGEGT. Trimming removed 8 bases from V and 7 bases from J; junction bases left unmatched: 7. The CDR3 DNA is TGTGCCAGCGTCTCAGGGGGCAGGAATGAGCAGTTCTTC. Amino acids: CASVSGGRNEQFF.

In DNA, the CDR3 is TGTGCCAGCAGCCAAGGCGGCTACGGACAGGGATTTTCACCCCTCCACTTT. It is translated as CASSQGGYGQGFSPLHF. The chain carries TRBV3-1 and TRBJ1-6; 8 bases map to TRBD1. This CDR3 comprises 17 residues. Losses at the gene ends were 1 base for V and 9 bases for J; bases not matched to a gene: 11. Germline V CDR1 and CDR2: LGHDT, YNNKEL (reference sequence).

The chain couples TRBV4-2 to TRBJ1-2; D remains unclear. CDR1 LGHNA and CDR2 YNFKEQ come from the germline V gene. The length of the CDR3 is 15 residues. V was trimmed by 0 bases and J by 1 base, leaving 9 bases between them. CDR3 residues: CASSQESGINYGYTF. In nucleotides, the CDR3 is TGTGCCAGCAGCCAAGAATCTGGGATTAACTATGGCTACACCTTC.

The CDR3: CASSDLTGPIVRAYEQYF. In DNA form, the CDR3 reads TGTGCCAGCAGTGATTTGACAGGTCCAATAGTCAGGGCCTACGAGCAGTACTTC. The chain links TRBV6-1 to TRBJ2-7, with D perhaps TRBD1 (6 bases). The CDR3 is 18 residues long. Trimming removed 3 bases from V and 2 bases from J, with 23 bases in between. Per the germline V gene, CDR1 is MNHNS and CDR2 is SASEGT.

A remark on this clonotype: This may stem from a read error, because a much larger clone lies one nucleotide away. This rearrangement joins TRBV6-1 to TRBJ1-1, with D unclear. With 5 bases removed from V and 0 bases from J, the gap between germline ends came to 13 bases. The CDR3 runs to 15 residues. The germline CDR1 and CDR2 sequences are MNHNS and SASEGT. The CDR3, as DNA: TGTGCCAGCAGTCCCTTGGGTCCATTGAACACTGAAGCTTTCTTT. It encodes CASSPLGPLNTEAFF.

This chain connects TRBV25-1 to TRBJ1-2, with D uncertain. The CDR3 runs to 15 residues. Trimming left V 3 bases short and J 3 bases short, with 14 bases between. Germline V gene sequence: CDR1 MGHDK, CDR2 SYGVNS. CDR3 in amino acids: CASSDVGPGYYGYTF. CDR3 DNA sequence: TGTGCCAGCAGTGATGTTGGGCCGGGGTACTATGGCTACACCTTC.

J is TRBJ2-3 and V is TRBV28, with 8 bases fitting TRBD1. Germline V CDR1 and CDR2: MDHEN, SYDVKM. After removal of 8 bases from V and 0 bases from J, the junction contained 4 bases not matched to a gene. The CDR3 is made up of 14 amino acids. Here the CDR3 reads CASRHRGSTDTQYF. Written as DNA, the CDR3 is TGTGCCAGCCGTCACAGGGGGAGCACAGATACGCAGTATTTT. The full variable domain, rest sourced from reference TRBV28 and TRBJ2-3, is DVKVTQSSRYLVKRTGEKVFLECVQDMDHENMFWYRQDPGLGLRLIYFSYDVKMKEKGDIPEGYSVSREKKERFSLILESASTNQTSMYLCASRHRGSTDTQYFGPGTRLTVL.

V is TRBV12-3 or TRBV12-4 and J is TRBJ2-7; 12 nucleotides line up with TRBD2. CDR3 length: 15 amino acids. Losses at the gene ends were 5 bases for V and 7 bases for J; bases not matched to a gene: 9. This chain's CDR3 is CASSPGTSGLGEQYF. The CDR3 DNA is TGTGCCAGCAGTCCCGGGACTAGCGGGCTTGGGGAGCAGTACTTC.

The chain recombines TRBV3-1 with TRBJ2-7; TRBD1 is a possible D gene (5 bases). This CDR3 comprises 14 residues. The V gene lost 3 bases and the J gene lost 3 bases, with 12 bases spanning the gap. Looked up from germline, CDR1 is LGHDT and CDR2 is YNNKEL (reference sequence). CDR3 DNA sequence: TGTGCCAGCAGCCACTTAGGGGTTTTCTACGAGCAGTACTTC. It is translated as CASSHLGVFYEQYF.

This clonotype was picked up one time. V usage is TRBV19 and J usage is TRBJ2-1; D unresolved. The CDR3 is made up of 14 amino acids. Germline lookup yields CDR1 LNHDA and CDR2 SQIVND (reference sequence). Trimming shortened V by 7 bases and J by 5 bases, and 15 bases separated the two germline ends. The chain's CDR3 is CASTKRLDNNEQFF. DNA for the CDR3: TGTGCCAGTACCAAGAGGCTAGATAACAATGAGCAGTTCTTC. The full variable domain, in which reference TRBV19 and TRBJ2-1 provide the parts outside the CDR3, is DGGITQSPKYLFRKEGQNVTLSCEQNLNHDAMYWYRQDPGQGLRLIYYSQIVNDFQKGDIAEGYSVSREKKESFPLTVTSAQKNPTAFYLCASTKRLDNNEQFFGPGTRLTVL.

The rearrangement links TRBV5-4 to TRBJ2-5; 12 bases agree with TRBD2. This CDR3 region has 14 residues. The junction had 1 base not matched to a gene; V was cut back by 2 bases and J by 5 bases. Germline values: CDR1 SGHNT, CDR2 YYREEE (reference sequence). The chain's CDR3 is CASSFGTSGETQYF. As DNA, the CDR3 is TGTGCCAGCAGCTTCGGGACTAGCGGGGAGACCCAGTACTTC. Full variable domain (remainder filled in from reference TRBV5-4 and TRBJ2-5): ETGVTQSPTHLIKTRGQQVTLRCSSQSGHNTVSWYQQALGQGPQFIFQYYREEENGRGNFPPRFSGLQFPNYSSELNVNALELDDSALYLCASSFGTSGETQYFGPGTRLLVL.

This clonotype was detected a few times. The rearrangement links TRBV27 to TRBJ2-5; 9 nucleotides match TRBD1. There are 16 residues in the CDR3. Germline CDR1 is MNHEY and CDR2 is SMNVEV (reference sequence). J gave up 3 bases and V 10 bases, and 15 bases lay outside the gene matches. As DNA, the CDR3 is TGTGCCATCAGCCCCGACAGGGGGAGCGGGGAAGAGACCCAGTACTTC. This translates into CAISPDRGSGEETQYF.

This clonotype was counted only a few times. This rearrangement joins TRBV6-2 or TRBV6-3 to TRBJ1-2; D gene uncertain. V lost 7 bases, J lost 7 bases, and 13 bases lay in between. Germline V gene lookup returns CDR1 MNHEY and CDR2 SVGEGT. The CDR3 length is 12 residues. CDR3 region: CASNPGWGGYTF. The CDR3 nucleotides are TGTGCCAGCAACCCCGGCTGGGGTGGCTACACCTTC.

This clonotype was seen a handful of times. The chain recombines TRBV28 with TRBJ2-2, with a possible D match to TRBD1 (6 bases). Germline CDR1 reads MDHEN; CDR2 reads SYDVKM. Trimming pared 7 bases from V and 2 bases from J, leaving 14 bases between. The CDR3 runs to 15 residues. As DNA, the CDR3 is TGTGCCAGCATGGAAGGGGGAGCCAACACCGGGGAGCTGTTTTTT. This encodes CASMEGGANTGELFF.

This clonotype was seen a handful of times. The chain recombines TRBV4-1 with TRBJ2-3, with a tentative D call TRBD1 (6 bases). The CDR3 consists of 13 residues. Germline V gives CDR1 MGHRA, CDR2 YSYEKL. With 6 bases removed from V and 2 bases from J, the gap between germline ends came to 9 bases. The CDR3 is CASRLGATDTQYF. The CDR3, as DNA: TGCGCCAGCAGGTTGGGGGCCACAGATACGCAGTATTTT.

V and J are TRBV27 and TRBJ2-5, with D possibly being TRBD2 (5 bases). V was trimmed by 6 bases and J by 5 bases, leaving 16 bases between them. CDR3 length: 14 amino acids. Germline V gives CDR1 MNHEY, CDR2 SMNVEV (reference sequence). As DNA, the CDR3 is TGTGCCAGCAGCCGCTCTGAGGGTGGGGAGACCCAGTACTTC. Protein: CASSRSEGGETQYF.

The J gene is TRBJ1-1, the V gene TRBV18; the match to TRBD1 covers 7 bases. This CDR3 spans 17 amino acids. Germline-derived CDR1 and CDR2 are KGHSH and LQKENI. The V gene end was trimmed by 4 bases and the J gene end by 0 bases; junction bases not matched to a gene: 11. The CDR3 loop reads CASSRGLLGTVNTEAFF. CDR3 DNA: TGTGCCAGCTCACGGGGGTTACTTGGGACAGTGAACACTGAAGCTTTCTTT.

This clonotype was observed once. In DNA form, the CDR3 reads TGTGCCAGCAGCTTGGATTTCAGCGGACGGGCAGATACGCAGTATTTT. It specifies CASSLDFSGRADTQYF. The chain has TRBV6-1 and TRBJ2-3; tentatively, D is TRBD2 (5 bases). The CDR3 sequence is 16 residues long. Trimming stripped 6 bases from V and 4 bases from J, with 20 bases between. The V gene's germline CDR1 is MNHNS and CDR2 SASEGT.

The table lists this clonotype with many counts. This chain connects TRBV20-1 to TRBJ1-1; 11 nucleotides match TRBD1. The V and J ends lost 5 bases and 2 bases, in that order; junction bases with no gene match: 4. The CDR3 is 14 amino acids. Germline loops: CDR1 DFQATT, CDR2 SNEGSKA (reference sequence). DNA of the CDR3: TGCAGTGCTGGGGACAGGGGGTTAAACACTGAAGCTTTCTTT. This translates into CSAGDRGLNTEAFF.

V gene TRBV20-1 combines with J gene TRBJ2-7, with D uncertain. The CDR3 sequence is 14 residues long. The germline V and J ends were trimmed by 6 bases and 4 bases, with 19 bases remaining between them. CDR1 DFQATT and CDR2 SNEGSKA come from the germline V gene (reference sequence). CDR3 sequence reads: CSATPPFGFYEQYF. CDR3 nucleotides: TGCAGTGCGACACCCCCTTTCGGCTTTTACGAGCAGTACTTC.

This clonotype appeared a few times. The rearrangement uses TRBV2 and TRBJ2-3; 8 bases fit TRBD2. The CDR3 extends over 14 amino acids. Germline CDR1 and CDR2: SNHLY and FYNNEI. Trimming took 9 bases from V and 4 from J; bases not matched to a gene: 9. The CDR3 region is CASHVQRESDTQYF. CDR3 bases: TGTGCCAGTCACGTACAGCGGGAGTCAGATACGCAGTATTTT. Full variable domain (rest looked up from reference TRBV2 and TRBJ2-3): EPEVTQTPSHQVTQMGQEVILRCVPISNHLYFYWYRQILGQKVEFLVSFYNNEISEKSEIFDDQFSVERPDGSNFTLKIRSTKLEDSAMYFCASHVQRESDTQYFGPGTRLTVL.

This rearrangement joins TRBV6-2 or TRBV6-3 to TRBJ2-6, with 7 nucleotides matching TRBD1. The CDR3 contains 16 residues. CDR1 is MNHEY, CDR2 SVGEGT, per germline. Trimming cost V 4 bases and J 0 bases; bases outside gene matches: 3. CDR3 sequence: CASSLNRGSGANVLTF. CDR3 DNA: TGTGCCAGCAGTTTAAACAGGGGCTCTGGGGCCAACGTCCTGACTTTC.